Below, 29 T cell receptor beta chains from the same sample are listed, as sequenced in a study of Graves' ophthalmopathy and Graves' hyperthyroidism. RNA transcripts yielded amplified TCR beta CDR3 regions. In the first round, RT-PCR was carried out with HTBI primers, and a multiplex PCR formed the second round. TCRdb re-called the multiplex PCR reads through MiXCR, storing one row per CDR3 protein. The sample has 350,000 to 450,000 distinct CDR3 sequences, around 16% seen once; the top ten hold around 1.5%. The material sequenced was peripheral blood. Every receptor here comes from a woman between 18 and 29 years old with Graves' ophthalmopathy.

This clonotype was seen at least ten times. This chain joins TRBV6-5 and TRBJ2-7, with TRBD2 identical over 12 bases. Trimming cost V 6 bases and J 3 bases; bases outside gene matches: 9. The CDR3 spans 16 residues. In germline, CDR1 is MNHEY, CDR2 SVGAGI. CDR3 in amino acids: CASSFGLAGIVYEQYF. CDR3 DNA: TGTGCCAGCAGCTTTGGACTAGCGGGGATAGTCTACGAGCAGTACTTC.

V and J are TRBV11-2 and TRBJ1-5; D remains ambiguous. The CDR3 covers 20 residues. Trimming removed 0 bases from V and 0 bases from J, with 21 bases in between. Germline V lookup: CDR1 SGHAT, CDR2 FQNNGV. DNA of the CDR3: TGTGCCAGCAGCTTAGAGGGATCCGAACTTCGGGCCCATAGCAATCAGCCCCAGCATTTT. Translating gives CASSLEGSELRAHSNQPQHF.

The chain combines TRBV6-2 or TRBV6-3 with TRBJ2-7; the match to TRBD2 covers 15 bases. The CDR3 runs to 16 residues. The V segment lost 6 bases and the J segment 5 bases; nucleotides outside the gene matches: 8. Germline CDR1 and CDR2: MNHEY and SVGEGT. In nucleotides, the CDR3 is TGTGCCAGCAGGGCCGGGACTAGCGGGAGGTCCAACGAGCAGTACTTC. As protein: CASRAGTSGRSNEQYF.

Many counts were recorded for this clonotype. The rearrangement uses TRBV27 and TRBJ2-7, with D possibly matching TRBD2 (6 bases). CDR3 length: 14 residues. Deletions cut 3 bases from V and 3 bases from J, with 12 bases between. Germline V gives CDR1 MNHEY, CDR2 SMNVEV (reference sequence). The CDR3 nucleotides read TGTGCCAGCAGTTTCTCATTGGAGGGCTACGAGCAGTACTTC. It specifies CASSFSLEGYEQYF.

This clonotype was recorded at least ten times. The chain employs TRBV6-5 and TRBJ2-7; 7 bases are shared with TRBD1. This CDR3 spans 14 amino acids. CDR1 and CDR2 (germline): MNHEY, SVGAGI. V was clipped by 5 bases and J by 3 bases; unmatched bases: 7. The CDR3 loop reads CASSASTGIYEQYF. The DNA for the CDR3 is TGTGCCAGCAGTGCCTCGACAGGGATCTACGAGCAGTACTTC.

This clonotype was seen at least ten times. V usage is TRBV27 and J usage is TRBJ2-7; perhaps TRBD2 as D (6 bases). V was shortened by 2 bases and J by 7 bases, with 18 bases between the two germline ends. Germline CDR1 MNHEY, CDR2 SMNVEV (reference sequence). The CDR3 spans 15 residues. The CDR3 is CASSLMGLALEEQYF. CDR3 coding DNA: TGTGCCAGCAGTTTAATGGGACTCGCCCTAGAAGAGCAGTACTTC.

This clonotype showed up many times. The V and J genes are TRBV12-5 and TRBJ1-1; no reliable D call. V was cut by 2 bases and J by 8 bases, with 21 bases left in between. The CDR3 is 16 amino acids. The germline CDR1 and CDR2 sequences are LGHNT and FRNRAP. The CDR3, as DNA: TGTGCTAGTGGTTTGACCCTCCCGGGTCAGCGCCCCGAAGCTTTCTTT. Translated: CASGLTLPGQRPEAFF.

The sample holds many counts of this clonotype. The rearrangement joins TRBV3-1 to TRBJ2-7; D perhaps matches TRBD1 (5 bases). The germline V and J ends were trimmed by 1 base and 5 bases, with 12 bases remaining between them. The CDR3 is 14 amino acids. The germline V gene has CDR1 LGHDT and CDR2 YNNKEL (reference sequence). In DNA, the CDR3 is TGTGCCAGCAGCCAAGCGCTGACAGCTGACGAGCAGTACTTC. Its protein product is CASSQALTADEQYF.

This clonotype was found many times. The V call is TRBV6-5, the J call TRBJ2-5, with 7 bases identical to TRBD1. Germline V gene data show CDR1 as MNHEY and CDR2 as SVGAGI. V was clipped by 4 bases and J by 4 bases; unmatched bases: 6. This CDR3 spans 14 amino acids. The CDR3 spells CASSFKGARETQYF. The CDR3 nucleotides read TGTGCCAGCAGTTTTAAGGGGGCGAGAGAGACCCAGTACTTC.

The sample holds many counts of this clonotype. The rearrangement links TRBV6-5 to TRBJ2-5; possibly TRBD1 for D (5 bases). The ends were cut back, 2 bases at V and 0 bases at J, with 10 bases in the middle. CDR3 length: 15 amino acids. Germline CDR1 is MNHEY and CDR2 is SVGAGI. The CDR3 sequence: CASSYRGRNQETQYF. Written as DNA, the CDR3 is TGTGCCAGCAGTTACAGGGGCCGGAACCAAGAGACCCAGTACTTC.

The chain has TRBV19 and TRBJ2-7; no firm D call. V lost 3 bases and J 2 bases, leaving 8 bases between the germline ends. In germline, CDR1 is LNHDA, CDR2 SQIVND (reference sequence). There are 13 residues in the CDR3. CDR3 sequence (DNA): TGTGCCAGTAGTATCTCAAGAACCTACGAGCAGTACTTC. Its protein is CASSISRTYEQYF.

This clonotype was picked up many times. This chain connects TRBV28 to TRBJ1-2; tentatively, D is TRBD1 (5 bases). Germline loops: CDR1 MDHEN, CDR2 SYDVKM. Between the trimmed V and J ends, which lost 10 bases and 0 bases, there was a span of 15 bases. The CDR3 loop spans 14 amino acids. The CDR3 bases are TGTGCCACTCTGGGGGAGATTCCTAACTATGGCTACACCTTC. Protein sequence: CATLGEIPNYGYTF.

This clonotype was picked up many times. The genes are TRBV29-1 and TRBJ1-3, with D perhaps TRBD1 (5 bases). CDR1 and CDR2 (germline): SQVTM, ANQGSEA. Trimming stripped 6 bases from V and 3 bases from J, with 12 bases between. This CDR3 is built from 13 residues. CDR3 coding DNA: TGCAGCGTCGGGATGGGGGATGGAAACACCATATATTTT. This gives the protein CSVGMGDGNTIYF.

This clonotype has a count of ten or more. The rearrangement links TRBV27 to TRBJ2-7; D unclear. Trimming left V 5 bases short and J 0 bases short, with 11 bases between. CDR1 and CDR2 (germline): MNHEY, SMNVEV (reference sequence). The CDR3 extends over 14 amino acids. CDR3 sequence: CASSGSGSSYEQYF. The CDR3 DNA follows: TGTGCCAGCAGTGGAAGTGGAAGCTCCTACGAGCAGTACTTC.

This clonotype appeared many times. The chain recombines TRBV18 with TRBJ1-1, with a possible D match to TRBD1 (5 bases). The CDR3 has 14 amino acids. Trimming took 3 bases from V and 5 from J, leaving 13 bases between them. Germline assignment: CDR1 KGHSH and CDR2 LQKENI. CDR3 sequence (DNA): TGTGCCAGCTCACCGCAGCAGGGTCGAACTGAAGCTTTCTTT. Protein sequence: CASSPQQGRTEAFF.

This clonotype was picked up many times. The rearrangement uses TRBV6-2 or TRBV6-3 and TRBJ2-5, with D perhaps being TRBD1 or TRBD2 (7 bases each). Germline lookup yields CDR1 MNHEY and CDR2 SVGEGT. There are 18 residues in the CDR3. The V gene lost 2 bases and the J gene lost 2 bases, with 21 bases spanning the gap. The CDR3 is CASSYSGEGQYIQETQYF. The CDR3 DNA reads TGTGCCAGCAGTTACAGCGGGGAGGGACAGTACATTCAAGAGACCCAGTACTTC.

This clonotype was recorded at least ten times. The chain has TRBV6-2 or TRBV6-3 and TRBJ1-2, with D possibly being TRBD1 (5 bases). The germline gives CDR1 MNHEY, CDR2 SVGEGT. This CDR3 comprises 15 residues. V was clipped by 2 bases and J by 2 bases, with 12 bases between them. Here the CDR3 reads CASSYRGLGNYGYTF. In nucleotides, the CDR3 is TGTGCCAGCAGTTACCGGGGACTCGGGAACTATGGCTACACCTTC.

V usage is TRBV28 and J usage is TRBJ1-2; no clear D. The CDR3 has 16 amino acids. Trimming stripped 4 bases from V and 2 bases from J, with 17 bases between. The germline gives CDR1 MDHEN, CDR2 SYDVKM. The chain's CDR3 is CASSSPRREGNYGYTF. CDR3 nucleotide sequence: TGTGCCAGCAGTTCACCCCGACGAGAAGGAAACTATGGCTACACCTTC.

This clonotype was counted at least ten times. The gene calls are TRBV7-2 and TRBJ2-5; TRBD2 matches at 9 bases. Per germline, CDR1 SGHTA and CDR2 FQGNSA. CDR3 length: 16 residues. V trimming: 6 bases; J trimming: 7 bases; junction bases outside the gene matches: 15. DNA for the CDR3: TGTGCCAGCAGTTCCAGGGGTAGCGGGGGCTTAGGGACCCAGTACTTC. It yields the protein CASSSRGSGGLGTQYF.

This clonotype was observed at least ten times. The chain links TRBV30 to TRBJ1-5; D is uncertain. CDR1 and CDR2 (germline): GTSNPN, SVGIG (reference sequence). V lost 4 bases and J 1 base, leaving 8 bases between the germline ends. This CDR3 contains 13 residues. The CDR3 DNA follows: TGTGCCTGGACAGCGGGGAGCAATCAGCCCCAGCATTTT. Protein sequence: CAWTAGSNQPQHF.

This clonotype was counted many times. V gene TRBV20-1 combines with J gene TRBJ2-5; 7 positions match TRBD1. The CDR3 totals 14 residues. Unmatched junction bases numbered 14, after V lost 0 bases and J lost 13 bases. CDR1 DFQATT and CDR2 SNEGSKA come from the germline V gene (reference sequence). CDR3: CSARDGKGARSLYF. DNA of the CDR3: TGCAGTGCTAGAGATGGGAAGGGGGCGCGGTCTTTGTACTTC.

This sequence joins TRBV6-1 and TRBJ1-6, with 8 positions matching TRBD1. The germline gives CDR1 MNHNS, CDR2 SASEGT. The CDR3 contains 15 residues. Germline trimming cut 6 bases from V and 10 bases from J; bases unmatched to any gene: 11. The CDR3 nucleotides are TGTGCCAGCAGGCAAGACAGGGGATTAAACTCACCCCTCCACTTT. This sequence encodes CASRQDRGLNSPLHF.

This clonotype was detected ten times or more. The V call is TRBV30, the J call TRBJ2-5, with D possibly being TRBD1 or TRBD2 (5 bases each). CDR3 length: 18 amino acids. V lost 2 bases and J lost 5, with 27 bases in between. From germline, CDR1 is GTSNPN and CDR2 SVGIG (reference sequence). DNA for the CDR3: TGTGCCTGGAGTCCAAGTCCTCCCGGGACCTGGAATTGGGAGACCCAGTACTTC. Its translation: CAWSPSPPGTWNWETQYF.

The V gene is TRBV6-5, the J gene TRBJ1-2, with TRBD1 matching 7 bases. Losses at the gene ends were 6 bases for V and 8 bases for J; bases not matched to a gene: 12. The CDR3 covers 14 residues. Germline V gives CDR1 MNHEY, CDR2 SVGAGI. CDR3 region: CASRYPTGDGGYTF. The DNA of the CDR3 is TGTGCCAGCAGATACCCTACAGGGGACGGGGGCTACACCTTC.

This clonotype was detected ten times or more. The chain joins TRBV4-1 to TRBJ2-5; D is undetermined. This CDR3 is built from 13 residues. The V gene's germline CDR1 is MGHRA and CDR2 YSYEKL. V was clipped by 4 bases and J by 0 bases, with 6 bases between them. In nucleotides, the CDR3 is TGCGCCAGCAGCCTGACATACCAAGAGACCCAGTACTTC. This encodes CASSLTYQETQYF.

This clonotype has a count of ten or more. This chain uses TRBV28 with TRBJ2-7; 7 nucleotides agree with TRBD2. In germline, CDR1 is MDHEN, CDR2 SYDVKM. There are 11 residues in the CDR3. V was pared by 6 bases and J by 6 bases, with 2 bases of the junction left unmatched. The CDR3 protein is CASSRGSEQYF. CDR3 sequence (DNA): TGTGCCAGCAGCCGCGGGAGCGAGCAGTACTTC.

The count of this clonotype is one. The chain joins TRBV5-1 to TRBJ2-7; 9 bases align to TRBD1. The CDR3 is made up of 17 amino acids. Germline CDR1 and CDR2: SGHRS and YFSETQ. V shed 4 bases, J shed 3 bases, and the junction held 14 bases outside the gene matches. The CDR3 region is CASSPSGQGLRSYEQYF. The CDR3, as DNA: TGCGCCAGCAGCCCCTCGGGACAGGGCCTCCGAAGCTACGAGCAGTACTTC.

This clonotype was picked up many times. The chain links TRBV28 to TRBJ1-1; D remains ambiguous. V lost 4 bases and J lost 6, with 15 bases in between. Germline V gene lookup returns CDR1 MDHEN and CDR2 SYDVKM. This CDR3 is 14 amino acids long. As DNA, the CDR3 is TGTGCCAGCAGTTACCGGGGAGCAGTAGCTGAAGCTTTCTTT. Protein: CASSYRGAVAEAFF. Combining the CDR3 with reference TRBV28 and TRBJ1-1 gives the whole variable domain DVKVTQSSRYLVKRTGEKVFLECVQDMDHENMFWYRQDPGLGLRLIYFSYDVKMKEKGDIPEGYSVSREKKERFSLILESASTNQTSMYLCASSYRGAVAEAFFGQGTRLTVV.

The chain has TRBV19 and TRBJ1-1; a weak D match, TRBD1 (5 bases). The germline CDR1 and CDR2 sequences are LNHDA and SQIVND (reference sequence). Trimming removed 3 bases at V and 4 bases at J, with 12 bases between. The length of the CDR3 is 14 residues. The CDR3 spells CASSIGIGGTEAFF. The CDR3 nucleotides are TGTGCCAGTAGTATTGGGATTGGGGGCACTGAAGCTTTCTTT.